The 10 T cell receptor beta chains reported below all come from one sample, sequenced in a study of T-cell memory formation after mild COVID-19. MiXCR, run by TCRdb on the 5' RACE reads, gives a single entry per CDR3 protein. The sample lists 84,000 or so distinct CDR3 sequences; approximately 13% were seen once. The sequenced material came from PBMCs or a T cell subset sorted from them (not recorded which). These receptor sequences come from an adult woman who had mild COVID-19 (a few samples of this study predate the infection). Cell type and time point are not known.

This chain links TRBV24-1 with TRBJ2-1; 10 bases match TRBD2. V lost 1 base, J lost 6 bases, and 2 bases stayed unmatched. The CDR3 contains 15 residues. The V gene's germline CDR1 is KGHDR and CDR2 SFDVKD. DNA of the CDR3: TGTGCCACCAGTGATTTAAGCGGGAGGGCCAATGAGCAGTTCTTC. Protein: CATSDLSGRANEQFF.

This clonotype was seen a handful of times. The genes are TRBV12-3 or TRBV12-4 and TRBJ2-7, with 8 bases that match TRBD1. CDR3 size: 17 residues. V lost 6 bases and J lost 2; bases outside the gene matches: 15. The CDR3 spells CASSPPPPGQATYEQYF. CDR3 coding DNA: TGTGCCAGCAGCCCTCCCCCACCGGGACAGGCTACCTACGAGCAGTACTTC.

This clonotype was counted a few times. This sequence joins TRBV15 and TRBJ1-1; TRBD1 is a possible D gene (5 bases). V was clipped by 0 bases and J by 0 bases, with 8 bases between them. The CDR3 runs 15 residues. Germline CDR1 LNHNV, CDR2 YYDKDF (reference sequence). The CDR3 sequence: CATSRDRAMNTEAFF. CDR3 nucleotides: TGTGCCACCAGCAGAGACAGGGCTATGAACACTGAAGCTTTCTTT. Based on the CDR3 plus reference TRBV15 and TRBJ1-1, the full variable domain is DAMVIQNPRYQVTQFGKPVTLSCSQTLNHNVMYWYQQKSSQAPKLLFHYYDKDFNNEADTPDNFQSRRPNTSFCFLDIRSPGLGDTAMYLCATSRDRAMNTEAFFGQGTRLTVV.

Note on this clonotype: This clone may be a read error of a much larger clone one base away. The rearrangement uses TRBV9 and TRBJ2-5, with 8 positions matching TRBD1. This CDR3 has 17 amino acids. J was trimmed by 5 bases and V by 3 bases; bases with no gene match: 15. Germline V gene data show CDR1 as SGDLS and CDR2 as YYNGEE. Written as DNA, the CDR3 is TGTGCCAGCAGCGCCTACTTCTCGGACAGGGCGGCGGAGACCCAGTACTTC. Translating it yields CASSAYFSDRAAETQYF.

The chain recombines TRBV19 with TRBJ1-1, with a tentative D call TRBD1 (5 bases). CDR3 length equals 14 residues. Germline V CDR1 and CDR2: LNHDA, SQIVND (reference sequence). The V and J ends lost 8 bases and 1 base respectively, with 14 bases between them. The CDR3 loop reads CASRLSDTNTEAFF. The DNA of the CDR3 is TGTGCCAGTCGTTTGTCGGACACGAACACTGAAGCTTTCTTT. Full variable domain (rest looked up from reference TRBV19 and TRBJ1-1): DGGITQSPKYLFRKEGQNVTLSCEQNLNHDAMYWYRQDPGQGLRLIYYSQIVNDFQKGDIAEGYSVSREKKESFPLTVTSAQKNPTAFYLCASRLSDTNTEAFFGQGTRLTVV.

J is TRBJ1-2 and V is TRBV7-6, with 7 bases lining up with TRBD1. Unmatched junction bases numbered 14, after V lost 5 bases and J lost 5 bases. Germline CDR1 SGHVS, CDR2 FNYEAQ. The CDR3 has 16 amino acids. The CDR3 sequence: CASSPVPGTADYGYTF. In nucleotides, the CDR3 is TGTGCCAGCAGCCCGGTCCCCGGGACAGCTGATTATGGCTACACCTTC.

This clonotype was found a few times. This sequence joins TRBV4-2 and TRBJ2-7, with D possibly called TRBD1 or TRBD2 (6 bases each). V lost 5 bases and J lost 5, with 19 bases in between. This CDR3 contains 15 residues. In germline, CDR1 is LGHNA, CDR2 YNFKEQ. The CDR3 sequence is CASSDRGGFGNEQYF. Here the CDR3 DNA reads TGTGCCAGCAGCGACAGAGGGGGGTTCGGGAACGAGCAGTACTTC.

This clonotype appeared a few times. The V call is TRBV24-1, the J call TRBJ2-3, with D perhaps TRBD1 (6 bases). The CDR3 has 15 residues. The germline V gene has CDR1 KGHDR and CDR2 SFDVKD. The V gene lost 4 bases and the J gene lost 0 bases, with 10 bases spanning the gap. The CDR3 coding sequence is TGTGCCACCAGTGACCTCAGGGGTAGCACAGATACGCAGTATTTT. Translating it yields CATSDLRGSTDTQYF.

The chain couples TRBV7-9 to TRBJ2-6; 12 nucleotides match TRBD1. The junction had 9 bases not matched to a gene; V was cut back by 4 bases and J by 2 bases. The CDR3 is 19 amino acids. Germline V gene data show CDR1 as SEHNR and CDR2 as FQNEAQ (reference sequence). CDR3 coding DNA: TGTGCCAGCAGCTCCCCACCCCGGGACAGGGGGCCTGGGGCCAACGTCCTGACTTTC. Translation gives CASSSPPRDRGPGANVLTF.

The CDR3 nucleotides are TGTGCCAGCAGCTTAGAGGTACTAGCGGGAGAAGAGACCCAGTACTTC. Protein product: CASSLEVLAGEETQYF. The chain combines TRBV11-3 with TRBJ2-5; TRBD2 aligns across 11 bases. Trimming removed 0 bases from V and 3 bases from J; junction bases left unmatched: 3. Germline CDR1 SGHNT, CDR2 YENEEA. CDR3 length equals 16 residues.